This TCR beta chain was identified during a study of control samples from healthy donors and cancer patients. The CDR3 totals 14 residues. The V gene's germline CDR1 is MNHNY and CDR2 SVGAGI (reference sequence). The germline V and J ends were trimmed by 4 bases and 3 bases, with 10 bases remaining between them. Measured with immunoSEQ multiplex PCR; TCRdb has only the in-frame clones, and not every one. The sample lists 110,000 to 150,000 clones, around 90% occurring once. V usage is TRBV6-6 and J usage is TRBJ1-5; D uncertain. The clonotype comes from a man aged 25-45 years in good health. The sample comprised blood. CDR3 coding DNA: TGTGCCAGCAGTTTTAGGGTTGACAATCAGCCCCAGCATTTT. This codes for CASSFRVDNQPQHF.